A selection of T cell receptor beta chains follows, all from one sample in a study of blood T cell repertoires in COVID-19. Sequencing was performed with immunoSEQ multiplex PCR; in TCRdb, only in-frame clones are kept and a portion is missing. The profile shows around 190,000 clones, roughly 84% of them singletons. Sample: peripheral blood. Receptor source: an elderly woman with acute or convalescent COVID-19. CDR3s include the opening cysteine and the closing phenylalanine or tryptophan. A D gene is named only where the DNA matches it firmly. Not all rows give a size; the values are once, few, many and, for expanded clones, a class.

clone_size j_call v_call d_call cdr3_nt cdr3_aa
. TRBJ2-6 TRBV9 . TGTGCCAGCAGCTTCCAGGTAGGAGGATCTGGGGCCAACGTCCTGACTTTC CASSFQVGGSGANVLTF
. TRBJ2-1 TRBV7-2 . TGTGCCAGCAGCTTCCTGGGGGACATAGAAAATGAGCAGTTCTTC CASSFLGDIENEQFF
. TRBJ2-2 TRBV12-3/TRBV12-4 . TGTGCCAGCAATTGGGGAGGAACCGGGGAGCTGTTTTTT CASNWGGTGELFF
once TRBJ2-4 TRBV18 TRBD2 TGTGCCAGCTCACTAGGGACTAGCGGGATGGACATTCAGTACTTC CASSLGTSGMDIQYF
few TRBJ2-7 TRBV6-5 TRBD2 TGTGCCAGCATTTCACCCGGGACTACTAACGAGCAGTACTTC CASISPGTTNEQYF
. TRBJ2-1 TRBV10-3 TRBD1 TGTGCCATCAGCGACAGGGGAAATGAGCAGTTCTTC CAISDRGNEQFF
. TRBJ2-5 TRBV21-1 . TGTGCCAGCAGCAAATCACAGAAAGAGACCCAGTACTTC CASSKSQKETQYF
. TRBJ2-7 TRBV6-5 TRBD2 TGTGCCAGCACTCGGGAGGCACTTAGACCCTACGAGCAGTACTTC CASTREALRPYEQYF
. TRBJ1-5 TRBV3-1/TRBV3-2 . TGTGCCAGCAGGGGGGAGGGCAATCAGCCCCAGCATTTT CASRGEGNQPQHF
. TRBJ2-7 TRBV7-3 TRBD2 TGTGCCAGCAGCTTAACACTAGCGGGAGTCAACGAGCAGTACTTC CASSLTLAGVNEQYF
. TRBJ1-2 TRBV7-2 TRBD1 TGTGCCAGCAGCTCACCAAGACAGGGGTTTGGCTACACCTTC CASSSPRQGFGYTF
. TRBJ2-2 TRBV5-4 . TGTGCCAGCAGCTTGGCCCGGGGTATCGGGGAGCTGTTTTTT CASSLARGIGELFF
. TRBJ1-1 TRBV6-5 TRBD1 TGTGCCAGCAGGCTCACCTCAGGGGGTAACACTGAAGCTTTCTTT CASRLTSGGNTEAFF
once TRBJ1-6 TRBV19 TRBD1 TGTGCCAGTAGTCCCGACAGGGGGAATTCACCCCTCCACTTT CASSPDRGNSPLHF
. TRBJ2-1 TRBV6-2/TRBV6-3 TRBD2 TGTGCCAGCAGTTACGTGACTAGCGAATACAATGAGCAGTTCTTC CASSYVTSEYNEQFF
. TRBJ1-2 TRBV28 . TGTGCCAGCAGTTTATTGGAGGGTCGGGGCTACACCTTC CASSLLEGRGYTF
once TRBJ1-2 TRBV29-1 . TGCAGCGTTGCAGGGTATGGCTACACCTTC CSVAGYGYTF
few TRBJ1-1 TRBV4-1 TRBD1 TGCGCCAGCAGCCAAGACGACAGGGAAGGGACCACTGAAGCTTTCTTT CASSQDDREGTTEAFF
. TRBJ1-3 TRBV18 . TGTGCCAGCTCACCATCAGGGACTGGAAGCTCTGGAAACACCATATATTTT CASSPSGTGSSGNTIYF
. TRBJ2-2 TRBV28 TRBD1 TGTGCCAGCAGCCCAGGGGGCGTGAATACCGGGGAGCTGTTTTTT CASSPGGVNTGELFF
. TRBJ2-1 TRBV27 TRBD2 TGTGCCAGCAGTTTAAGGCTAGCGGGAGGGAATGAGCAGTTCTTC CASSLRLAGGNEQFF
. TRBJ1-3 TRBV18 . TGTGCCAGCTCGGAGTCCCAAGTATTATTCTCTGGAAACACCATATATTTT CASSESQVLFSGNTIYF
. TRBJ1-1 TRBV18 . TGTGCCAGCTCACCGCGATTGAACACTGAAGCTTTCTTT CASSPRLNTEAFF
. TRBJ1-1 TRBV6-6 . TGTGCCAGCAGTTACAATCCCTTCCCCACTGAAGCTTTCTTT CASSYNPFPTEAFF